This T cell receptor (beta chain) is from a study of blood T cells in healthy people across ages. It was with a sample-barcoded 5' primer and a J-beta primer mix that a second PCR of roughly 7 to 12 cycles was run. TCRdb passed the 5' RACE reads through MiXCR, listing each CDR3 protein once. Here the sample spans 1.5 million or so distinct CDR3 sequences, around two fifths being singletons. Study observations and caveats: Age brought a roughly linear fall in TCR beta diversity measured per million T cells.

With respect to this clonotype: No antigen is known for it.

The ends were cut back, 2 bases at V and 1 base at J, with 5 bases in the middle. The CDR3 runs 13 residues. Per germline, CDR1 ENHRY and CDR2 SYGVKD. The chain is built from TRBV10-3 and TRBJ2-5; D unclear. The origin of this receptor is a woman aged 18-30 years in good health. The specimen sequenced was blood. CDR3 bases: TGTGCCATCAGTGAGCGGAGCCAAGAGACCCAGTACTTC. Its protein is CAISERSQETQYF.